Presented here are 27 T cell receptor beta chains from one specimen sequenced in a study of T cells after yellow fever vaccination. TCRdb re-called the 5' RACE reads with MiXCR, one entry per CDR3 protein. The sample lists about 300,000 distinct CDR3 sequences; 8.5% to 10% were seen once. Sequenced material: CD4+ T cells sorted from PBMCs, taken 5 days after the yellow fever booster vaccination. All receptors derive from a young man who received the YFV17D yellow fever vaccine.

This clonotype appeared a few times. The chain carries TRBV5-1 and TRBJ1-6, with D possibly matching TRBD1 (6 bases). Germline CDR1 and CDR2: SGHRS and YFSETQ. V was pared by 2 bases and J by 3 bases, with 9 bases between. This CDR3 has 15 residues. DNA for the CDR3: TGCGCCAGCAGCTTTGTACAGGGCTATAATTCACCCCTCCACTTT. Amino acid sequence: CASSFVQGYNSPLHF.

This clonotype came up a few times. The chain recombines TRBV6-1 with TRBJ2-3; 7 bases match TRBD2. The length of the CDR3 is 14 residues. Per germline, CDR1 MNHNS and CDR2 SASEGT. V gave up 7 bases and J gave up 1 base; unmatched junction bases: 5. CDR3 in amino acids: CASKREGGTDTQYF. Here the CDR3 DNA reads TGTGCCAGCAAGCGGGAAGGGGGCACAGATACGCAGTATTTT.

In this sample, this clonotype turned up a few times. This chain links TRBV10-3 with TRBJ2-2; the D is unclear. Trimming shortened V by 0 bases and J by 2 bases, and 7 bases separated the two germline ends. Germline CDR1 is ENHRY and CDR2 is SYGVKD. CDR3 length: 15 residues. CDR3 residues: CAISESKTNTGELFF. As DNA, the CDR3 is TGTGCCATCAGTGAGTCGAAGACAAACACCGGGGAGCTGTTTTTT.

The chain couples TRBV6-2 or TRBV6-3 to TRBJ2-6; the D gene is possibly TRBD2 (5 bases). Trimming pared 6 bases from V and 1 base from J, leaving 28 bases between. From germline, CDR1 is MNHEY and CDR2 SVGEGT. This CDR3 has 21 residues. CDR3 sequence reads: CASSNYALRTQNWSGANVLTF. CDR3 in DNA: TGTGCCAGCAGCAACTACGCCCTTCGGACTCAGAATTGGTCTGGGGCCAACGTCCTGACTTTC.

The rearrangement links TRBV11-2 to TRBJ2-2, with D perhaps TRBD2 (6 bases). V dropped 5 bases and J dropped 6 bases, with 16 bases sitting between them. This CDR3 region has 15 residues. The germline CDR1 and CDR2 sequences are SGHAT and FQNNGV. The CDR3 nucleotides read TGTGCCAGCAGCGCAGTTCGGGGGAGCGCCGGGGAGCTGTTTTTT. Translated: CASSAVRGSAGELFF.

This clonotype was seen only a few times. This sequence joins TRBV30 and TRBJ2-1, with D perhaps assigned TRBD1 or TRBD2 (5 bases each). Trimming cost V 3 bases and J 5 bases, with 11 bases left between them. The CDR3 spans 13 residues. CDR1 GTSNPN and CDR2 SVGIG come from the germline V gene (reference sequence). The CDR3 sequence: CAWRIQGDNEQFF. In DNA, the CDR3 is TGTGCCTGGAGGATTCAGGGAGACAATGAGCAGTTCTTC.

This clonotype showed up just a few times. DNA for the CDR3: TGTGCCAGCAGCTCCCCAGGGGGGAAAAACATTCAGTACTTC. Protein: CASSSPGGKNIQYF. The chain combines TRBV11-2 with TRBJ2-4, with D perhaps matching TRBD1 (7 bases). V was clipped by 4 bases and J by 4 bases, with 11 bases between them. Germline lookup yields CDR1 SGHAT and CDR2 FQNNGV. The CDR3 contains 14 residues.

The gene calls are TRBV20-1 and TRBJ2-1, with TRBD2 identical over 8 bases. The V and J ends lost 6 bases and 4 bases, in that order; junction bases with no gene match: 8. Germline V gene lookup returns CDR1 DFQATT and CDR2 SNEGSKA (reference sequence). CDR3 length: 14 residues. The DNA for the CDR3 is TGCAGTGCCCAGTTGACTAGCGTATACAATGAGCAGTTCTTC. It encodes CSAQLTSVYNEQFF.

This clonotype has ten or more counts. The gene calls are TRBV15 and TRBJ1-4, with unresolved D. V dropped 0 bases and J dropped 6 bases, with 11 bases sitting between them. Germline V gene lookup returns CDR1 LNHNV and CDR2 YYDKDF (reference sequence). This CDR3 has 15 amino acids. The CDR3 bases are TGTGCCACCAGCAGAGACCGGGCCTGGGATGAAAAACTGTTTTTT. It codes for CATSRDRAWDEKLFF.

This clonotype was observed a few times. The genes are TRBV2 and TRBJ2-3; a weak D match, TRBD1 (6 bases). In germline, CDR1 is SNHLY, CDR2 FYNNEI. Trimming cost V 10 bases and J 7 bases, with 18 bases left between them. The CDR3 sequence is 13 residues long. The CDR3 region is CAKLDSGWNTQYF. In DNA, the CDR3 is TGTGCCAAACTGGACAGCGGATGGAATACGCAGTATTTT.

This clonotype was observed a handful of times. The chain employs TRBV7-9 and TRBJ1-1; D gene unclear. V was cut by 7 bases and J by 1 base, with 16 bases left in between. CDR3 length: 15 amino acids. Germline loops: CDR1 SEHNR, CDR2 FQNEAQ (reference sequence). CDR3 nucleotides: TGTGCCAGCACCCCACTCGGGCAAACGAACACTGAAGCTTTCTTT. It is translated as CASTPLGQTNTEAFF.

This clonotype was detected only a few times. This sequence joins TRBV12-3 or TRBV12-4 and TRBJ2-3, with 11 bases matching TRBD2. J gave up 1 base and V 7 bases, and 7 bases lay outside the gene matches. The CDR3 has 16 amino acids. The CDR3 DNA reads as TGTGCCAGCACCCCTAGCGGGGGGCGCCGCACAGATACGCAGTATTTT. Translation: CASTPSGGRRTDTQYF.

This clonotype was counted many times. The V and J genes are TRBV29-1 and TRBJ2-3; TRBD2 agrees at 10 bases. Germline CDR1 is SQVTM and CDR2 is ANQGSEA. The CDR3 is made up of 16 amino acids. Trimming at V came to 1 base and at J to 3 bases, leaving 7 bases not matched to a gene. CDR3 amino acids: CSVEGISGGSTDTQYF. The CDR3 DNA reads as TGCAGCGTTGAAGGGATTAGCGGGGGGTCGACAGATACGCAGTATTTT.

This clonotype was seen ten or more times. The junction shows a germline mismatch at one end, possibly a read error. The V call is TRBV12-3 or TRBV12-4, the J call TRBJ1-1; D not resolved. The CDR3 is 13 residues long. CDR3 DNA sequence: TGCGCCAGCAGCTTTGACGGGAACACTGAAGCTTTCTTT. It is translated as CASSFDGNTEAFF.

The genes are TRBV14 and TRBJ1-2; no reliable D call. Germline values: CDR1 SGHDN, CDR2 FVKESK. Trimming pared 1 base from V and 7 bases from J, leaving 16 bases between. The CDR3 consists of 15 residues. The CDR3 bases are TGTGCCAGCAGCCAAGCGGGAACGGTCCTTCGTGGCTACACCTTC. It codes for CASSQAGTVLRGYTF. The variable domain in full, with the rest retrieved from reference TRBV14 and TRBJ1-2, is EAGVTQFPSHSVIEKGQTVTLRCDPISGHDNLYWYRRVMGKEIKFLLHFVKESKQDESGMPNNRFLAERTGGTYSTLKVQPAELEDSGVYFCASSQAGTVLRGYTFGSGTRLTVV.

This rearrangement joins TRBV11-1 to TRBJ1-1; tentative D call: TRBD1 (6 bases). Trimming took off 1 base at V and 0 bases at J, with 9 bases between the two ends. The germline CDR1 and CDR2 sequences are SGHAT and FQDESV (reference sequence). There are 15 residues in the CDR3. The CDR3 sequence is CASSLEDSLNTEAFF. The CDR3 coding sequence is TGTGCCAGCAGCTTAGAGGACAGCTTGAACACTGAAGCTTTCTTT. Combining the CDR3 with reference TRBV11-1 and TRBJ1-1 gives the whole variable domain EAEVAQSPRYKITEKSQAVAFWCDPISGHATLYWYRQILGQGPELLVQFQDESVVDDSQLPKDRFSAERLKGVDSTLKIQPAELGDSAMYLCASSLEDSLNTEAFFGQGTRLTVV.

The table lists this clonotype with many counts. The J gene is TRBJ2-3, the V gene TRBV5-6; D uncertain. This CDR3 comprises 11 residues. Germline V lookup: CDR1 SGHDT, CDR2 YYEEEE. Trimming shortened V by 3 bases and J by 6 bases, and 5 bases separated the two germline ends. CDR3 sequence reads: CASSWVDTQYF. DNA for the CDR3: TGTGCCAGCAGCTGGGTGGATACGCAGTATTTT. Based on the CDR3 plus reference TRBV5-6 and TRBJ2-3, the full variable domain is DAGVTQSPTHLIKTRGQQVTLRCSPKSGHDTVSWYQQALGQGPQFIFQYYEEEERQRGNFPDRFSGHQFPNYSSELNVNALLLGDSALYLCASSWVDTQYFGPGTRLTVL.

In its sample, this clonotype was seen a few times. The chain recombines TRBV7-6 with TRBJ1-2; 8 nucleotides match TRBD1. CDR3 size: 14 residues. Unmatched junction bases numbered 6, after V lost 5 bases and J lost 4 bases. The germline V gene encodes CDR1 SGHVS and CDR2 FNYEAQ. The CDR3 region has the DNA TGTGCCAGCAGCCCCGGACAGGGCCTCTATGGCTACACCTTC. Translated, it gives CASSPGQGLYGYTF.

This clonotype was seen more than once but under ten times. The chain has TRBV12-3 or TRBV12-4 and TRBJ1-2; TRBD1 might be the D (5 bases). Trimming left V 6 bases short and J 3 bases short, with 8 bases between. CDR3 length: 12 residues. CDR3 region: CASRPTDYGYTF. Here the CDR3 DNA reads TGTGCCAGCAGACCGACAGACTATGGCTACACCTTC.

There are a few counts of this clonotype. This sequence joins TRBV20-1 and TRBJ2-2, with 9 bases matching TRBD2. The junction had 3 bases not matched to a gene; V was cut back by 4 bases and J by 3 bases. Germline values: CDR1 DFQATT, CDR2 SNEGSKA (reference sequence). This CDR3 spans 14 amino acids. The CDR3: CSAIAGAYTGELFF. CDR3 bases: TGCAGTGCTATAGCGGGGGCTTACACCGGGGAGCTGTTTTTT.

The table lists this clonotype with many counts. This chain joins TRBV12-3 or TRBV12-4 and TRBJ2-7, with D possibly TRBD1 on 6 matching bases. The length of the CDR3 is 13 residues. Trimming took 3 bases from V and 6 from J, leaving 12 bases between them. CDR3 bases: TGTGCCAGCAGTTTGGAACTAGGGGGCGAGCAGTACTTC. The encoded protein is CASSLELGGEQYF.

This clonotype was observed a few times. The rearrangement uses TRBV2 and TRBJ1-1; D possibly corresponds to TRBD1 (6 bases). CDR1 and CDR2 (germline): SNHLY, FYNNEI. The length of the CDR3 is 15 residues. V was trimmed by 5 bases and J by 3 bases, leaving 16 bases between them. The CDR3 is CASSSRQDPYTEAFF. The CDR3 coding sequence is TGTGCCAGCAGTAGCCGACAGGACCCTTACACTGAAGCTTTCTTT. The whole variable domain, remainder taken from reference TRBV2 and TRBJ1-1, is EPEVTQTPSHQVTQMGQEVILRCVPISNHLYFYWYRQILGQKVEFLVSFYNNEISEKSEIFDDQFSVERPDGSNFTLKIRSTKLEDSAMYFCASSSRQDPYTEAFFGQGTRLTVV.

This clonotype was seen repeatedly, ten times or more. J is TRBJ2-1 and V is TRBV18; 8 bases map to TRBD1. Trimming cost V 2 bases and J 6 bases; bases outside gene matches: 0. In germline, CDR1 is KGHSH, CDR2 LQKENI. The CDR3 covers 13 residues. The CDR3 is CASSPDRGNEQFF. The CDR3 nucleotides are TGTGCCAGCTCACCAGACAGGGGCAATGAGCAGTTCTTC.

This clonotype showed up just a few times. This sequence joins TRBV5-1 and TRBJ1-2, with a weak D call TRBD1 (5 bases). Trimming stripped 0 bases from V and 6 bases from J, with 9 bases between. CDR3 length: 13 residues. In germline, CDR1 is SGHRS, CDR2 YFSETQ. Here the CDR3 reads CASSLDVGDGYTF. The DNA for the CDR3 is TGCGCCAGCAGCTTGGACGTAGGGGATGGCTACACCTTC.

This clonotype was found a few times. The chain couples TRBV19 to TRBJ2-2; D might be TRBD2 (5 bases). The CDR3 has 17 residues. Germline V gives CDR1 LNHDA, CDR2 SQIVND (reference sequence). Trimming stripped 5 bases from V and 2 bases from J, with 18 bases between. The CDR3 region is CASSLISRDPNTGELFF. In DNA form, the CDR3 reads TGTGCCAGTAGTCTAATATCCCGGGATCCAAACACCGGGGAGCTGTTTTTT. Full variable domain (rest looked up from reference TRBV19 and TRBJ2-2): DGGITQSPKYLFRKEGQNVTLSCEQNLNHDAMYWYRQDPGQGLRLIYYSQIVNDFQKGDIAEGYSVSREKKESFPLTVTSAQKNPTAFYLCASSLISRDPNTGELFFGEGSRLTVL.

This clonotype turned up a few times. The chain links TRBV4-2 to TRBJ2-3; 7 bases align to TRBD2. This CDR3 comprises 17 residues. J gave up 3 bases and V 3 bases, and 12 bases lay outside the gene matches. CDR1 and CDR2 (germline): LGHNA, YNFKEQ. In DNA, the CDR3 is TGTGCCAGCAGCCAGGATACTAGCGTAATGAGGACAGATACGCAGTATTTT. This sequence encodes CASSQDTSVMRTDTQYF.

The chain recombines TRBV5-1 with TRBJ2-1; the D gene is possibly TRBD2 (6 bases). Germline CDR1 is SGHRS and CDR2 is YFSETQ. The ends were cut back, 0 bases at V and 4 bases at J, with 14 bases in the middle. CDR3 length: 16 amino acids. CDR3 sequence reads: CASSLGSGGAYNEQFF. The DNA for the CDR3 is TGCGCCAGCAGCTTGGGCTCGGGCGGGGCATACAATGAGCAGTTCTTC.